The next 2 T cell receptor beta chains were all read from a single sample in a study of radiation and T cells in renal cell carcinoma. TCRdb's table, derived via immunoSEQ multiplex PCR, lists solely in-frame clones and lacks some. Counted here are 60,000 to 80,000 clones, 82% occurring once; the ten biggest clones make up approximately 6.4%. Time point noted: blood 2 weeks post-SBRT. Indicated treatment: 15 Gy SBRT to primary tumor, nephrectomy 4 weeks later. The starting material was blood, obtained from a patient whose treatment included radiotherapy and nephrectomy. The receptors stem from a man in his 60s with renal cell carcinoma.

The J gene is TRBJ1-2, the V gene TRBV5-8, with D hard to call. V was pared by 5 bases and J by 4 bases, with 6 bases between. The CDR3 is 11 amino acids. Germline assignment: CDR1 SGHTS and CDR2 YDEGEE. DNA of the CDR3: TGTGCCAGCAGAAGCATCTATGGCTACACCTTC. Its translation: CASRSIYGYTF.

The J gene is TRBJ2-7, the V gene TRBV19, with TRBD1 matching over 9 bases. From germline, CDR1 is LNHDA and CDR2 SQIVND (reference sequence). The CDR3 length is 14 residues. The V gene end was trimmed by 9 bases and the J gene end by 0 bases; junction bases not matched to a gene: 6. The CDR3 region has the DNA TGTGCCAGCCGGGACAGGGTTGGCTCCTACGAGCAGTACTTC. Protein: CASRDRVGSYEQYF. The variable domain in full, with the rest retrieved from reference TRBV19 and TRBJ2-7, is DGGITQSPKYLFRKEGQNVTLSCEQNLNHDAMYWYRQDPGQGLRLIYYSQIVNDFQKGDIAEGYSVSREKKESFPLTVTSAQKNPTAFYLCASRDRVGSYEQYFGPGTRLTVT.